These 15 T cell receptor beta chains share one sample of origin, sequenced in a study of T cell repertoires in cytomegalovirus infection (dated by TCRdb to about 2019). Reads for this sample came from an Illumina HiSeq 1500. In-frame beta chains were kept once TCRdb had trimmed the public reads at Q25 with fastp and called clones with MiXCR. A single entry per CDR3 protein holds the most common genes and DNA from its merged rows. The sample table contains 350,000 to 450,000 distinct CDR3 sequences; only one count was recorded for 18% of them. The ten largest clones represent around 10% of the sample. The sequenced sample consisted of PBMCs. These receptors came from a human donor in good health (CMV status not recorded). Some clones in this sample may be carry-over from other donors' samples.

The CDR3 DNA reads as TGTGCCAGCAGCTTAATCCGGGGACAGGGCTCCTACGAGCAGTACTTC. Encoded protein: CASSLIRGQGSYEQYF. The chain carries TRBV7-9 and TRBJ2-7, with TRBD1 matching over 9 bases. V lost 2 bases to trimming and J lost 0 bases; unmatched junction nucleotides: 5. The CDR3 is made up of 16 amino acids. Germline CDR1 is SEHNR and CDR2 is FQNEAQ (reference sequence). Complete variable domain (other parts from reference TRBV7-9 and TRBJ2-7): DTGVSQNPRHKITKRGQNVTFRCDPISEHNRLYWYRQTLGQGPEFLTYFQNEAQLEKSRLLSDRFSAERPKGSFSTLEIQRTEQGDSAMYLCASSLIRGQGSYEQYFGPGTRLTVT.

This clonotype was counted only a few times. The CDR3 reads CASSPRTDSTDTQYF. In DNA, the CDR3 is TGTGCCAGCTCACCACGGACCGACAGCACAGATACGCAGTATTTT. The chain couples TRBV18 to TRBJ2-3; D remains ambiguous. Trimming removed 1 base at V and 0 bases at J, with 8 bases between. The CDR3 has 15 amino acids. The germline CDR1 and CDR2 sequences are KGHSH and LQKENI. The full variable domain, rest sourced from reference TRBV18 and TRBJ2-3, is NAGVMQNPRHLVRRRGQEARLRCSPMKGHSHVYWYRQLPEEGLKFMVYLQKENIIDESGMPKERFSAEFPKEGPSILRIQQVVRGDSAAYFCASSPRTDSTDTQYFGPGTRLTVL.

The chain joins TRBV27 to TRBJ2-3, with unresolved D. Germline lookup yields CDR1 MNHEY and CDR2 SMNVEV (reference sequence). Trimming left V 4 bases short and J 3 bases short, with 8 bases between. This CDR3 has 13 residues. The CDR3 region is CASSSTQTDTQYF. The CDR3 nucleotides read TGTGCCAGCAGTTCCACCCAGACAGATACGCAGTATTTT.

J is TRBJ2-7 and V is TRBV20-1; tentative D call: TRBD2 (6 bases). The germline V gene encodes CDR1 DFQATT and CDR2 SNEGSKA (reference sequence). CDR3 length equals 15 residues. The V end lost 6 bases, the J end lost 6 bases, and 24 bases lay between the germline ends. In nucleotides, the CDR3 is TGCAGTGCGGACGCCCGGAGGGCAGGGTGGGGCGAGCAGTACTTC. Protein sequence: CSADARRAGWGEQYF.

This chain connects TRBV5-5 to TRBJ2-5; TRBD2 matches at 7 bases. Looked up from germline, CDR1 is SGHKS and CDR2 is YYEKEE (reference sequence). Trimming removed 4 bases from V and 7 bases from J; junction bases left unmatched: 19. This CDR3 is 17 amino acids long. CDR3 region: CASSGGGSVHGVRTQYF. The CDR3 nucleotides are TGTGCCAGCAGCGGGGGGGGTTCCGTGCACGGAGTGAGGACCCAGTACTTC.

The chain uses TRBV19 and TRBJ1-1, with D uncertain. The V end lost 3 bases, the J end lost 4 bases, and 9 bases lay between the germline ends. CDR1 and CDR2 (germline): LNHDA, SQIVND (reference sequence). The CDR3 is 13 residues long. The CDR3 DNA follows: TGTGCCAGTAGTATCGGCAGCAGCACTGAAGCTTTCTTT. Encoded protein: CASSIGSSTEAFF.

The table lists this clonotype with a few counts. The V call is TRBV20-1, the J call TRBJ2-5, with D maybe TRBD1 (5 bases). The CDR3 loop spans 13 amino acids. Germline loops: CDR1 DFQATT, CDR2 SNEGSKA (reference sequence). Trimming pared 6 bases from V and 3 bases from J, leaving 14 bases between. Written as DNA, the CDR3 is TGCAGTGCCCCAACAGACAGTAAAGAGACCCAGTACTTC. Translated: CSAPTDSKETQYF.

J is TRBJ2-1 and V is TRBV4-2; 10 nucleotides match TRBD1. J gave up 4 bases and V 6 bases, and 9 bases lay outside the gene matches. The CDR3 totals 16 residues. Germline-derived CDR1 and CDR2 are LGHNA and YNFKEQ. The CDR3 coding sequence is TGTGCCAGCAGACAGAGTGGGACAGGGGTTTACAATGAGCAGTTCTTC. Its protein is CASRQSGTGVYNEQFF.

Ten or more counts support this clonotype. The genes are TRBV7-2 and TRBJ2-3, with D perhaps TRBD2 (6 bases). This CDR3 spans 12 amino acids. The ends were cut back, 5 bases at V and 8 bases at J, with 11 bases in the middle. Germline V lookup: CDR1 SGHTA, CDR2 FQGNSA. CDR3: CASSPQGGTQYF. Written as DNA, the CDR3 is TGTGCCAGCAGCCCCCAGGGAGGTACGCAGTATTTT.

In its sample, this clonotype was seen many times. V gene TRBV7-9 combines with J gene TRBJ1-4, with 7 bases that match TRBD1. CDR3 length: 14 amino acids. The J segment lost 7 bases and the V segment lost 5 bases, leaving 7 bases of the junction unmatched. Germline loops: CDR1 SEHNR, CDR2 FQNEAQ (reference sequence). The CDR3 here is CASSTRQGSEKLFF. The CDR3 DNA sequence: TGTGCCAGCAGCACGAGACAGGGAAGTGAAAAACTGTTTTTT.

The chain links TRBV7-6 to TRBJ2-3; D not certain. Looked up from germline, CDR1 is SGHVS and CDR2 is FNYEAQ. Trimming pared 5 bases from V and 2 bases from J, leaving 17 bases between. The CDR3 is 16 amino acids. The CDR3 DNA follows: TGTGCCAGCAGCCCGACCCATGACCGGCTCACAGATACGCAGTATTTT. This encodes CASSPTHDRLTDTQYF. The variable domain in full, completed from reference TRBV7-6 and TRBJ2-3, reads GAGVSQSPRYKVTKRGQDVALRCDPISGHVSLYWYRQALGQGPEFLTYFNYEAQQDKSGLPNDRFSAERPEGSISTLTIQRTEQRDSAMYRCASSPTHDRLTDTQYFGPGTRLTVL.

This clonotype was seen many times. V and J are TRBV28 and TRBJ1-2; TRBD1 is a possible D gene (5 bases). V shed 6 bases and J shed 6 bases, with 14 bases lying between them. The CDR3 covers 13 residues. The germline CDR1 and CDR2 sequences are MDHEN and SYDVKM. Written as DNA, the CDR3 is TGTGCCAGCAGCACCTATGGGACGAATGGCTACACCTTC. This translates into CASSTYGTNGYTF.

This clonotype occurred a few times. The chain links TRBV29-1 to TRBJ2-5, with 8 bases that match TRBD2. The CDR3 sequence is 11 residues long. Unmatched junction bases numbered 2, after V lost 6 bases and J lost 5 bases. CDR1 is SQVTM and CDR2 is ANQGSEA in the germline V gene. CDR3 residues: CSVGLAETQYF. In DNA, the CDR3 is TGCAGCGTCGGACTAGCTGAGACCCAGTACTTC.

The chain is built from TRBV12-3 or TRBV12-4 and TRBJ1-3; D is ambiguous. V gave up 2 bases and J gave up 0 bases, with 11 bases separating them. CDR3 length equals 16 residues. The CDR3 loop reads CASSLRWPNSGNTIYF. In DNA form, the CDR3 reads TGTGCCAGCAGTTTACGGTGGCCAAACTCTGGAAACACCATATATTTT.

V and J are TRBV5-6 and TRBJ2-5; D remains ambiguous. Per germline, CDR1 SGHDT and CDR2 YYEEEE. The CDR3 runs to 14 residues. The ends were cut back, 3 bases at V and 3 bases at J, with 12 bases in the middle. DNA for the CDR3: TGTGCCAGCAGCTCGGTAGGATGGGAAGAGACCCAGTACTTC. Translated: CASSSVGWEETQYF.